Given below is one T cell receptor (beta chain) in context. This clone was picked up one time. Its recognized antigen is unknown. No base quality information exists; no much larger clone differs at one position. The CDR3 contains 13 residues, cysteine and phenylalanine counted. This entry keeps only the CDR3 DNA: 39 bases, framed from base 1. For CDR1 and CDR2, the germline V gene lists SQVTM and ANQGSEA. V is reduced by 4 bases and J by 6 bases, leaving a spacing of 13 bases between them. This specimen belongs to a study of high-grade serous ovarian cancer treatment subgroups (TCRdb year 2021). As for the study more broadly: A mean of 14,192 reads and roughly 7,000 unique TCR beta rearrangements per sample was generated by sequencing. One primary tumor sample and two metastatic tumor samples were collected from each patient, for a total of fewer than 100 samples. A cohort of 30 patients was included: 10 with no residual disease after primary surgery (R0), 10 who were excellent NACT responders, and 10 who were poor NACT responders. The study profiled TCR beta repertoires in high-grade serous ovarian cancer patients grouped by complete gross resection or neoadjuvant chemotherapy response under a laparoscopic triage algorithm.

The 85 to 95 tumor samples were subjected to high-throughput TCR profiling using ImmunoSEQ. In the original analysis: The repertoire diversity metrics included richness (unique productive sequences), clonality, evenness and relatedness, and the Bhattacharyya coefficient was used to measure similarity between samples. In a sensitivity analysis, TCRs with fewer than two reads were excluded, and consistent conclusions were obtained. Drawn from immuneACCESS, this table holds only the in-frame rearrangements with V and J called that TCRdb kept. Clones are partly lost; checked studies trace under half to an unresolved V gene and leave the rest unexplained. V and J calls and clone size are given by that table; D and trimming were obtained from the DNA. For this sample there are several thousand clones; 75% to 90% appear just once. Around 1.5% of the sample is held by the ten biggest clonotypes. Tumor samples were collected prior to definitive surgery or chemotherapy. Genomic DNA extraction was performed by the MD Anderson Biospecimen Extraction Resource, and TCR sequencing was carried out by the MD Anderson Cancer Genomics Laboratory.

General findings and caveats noted by the study authors: Neoantigen level correlated positively with TCR clonal relatedness, and copy number variation and mutation load from whole-genome sequencing showed a positive trend with TCR clonal relatedness. TCR repertoire analyses were focused on CDR3, and CDR1 and CDR2 were not analyzed. Repertoire similarity between tumors of the same patient ranged roughly 0.11 to 0.85, whereas almost no similarity was seen between different patients. Because bulk tumor TCR sequencing provided no spatial information, insight into HGSC tumor complexity and diversity was limited.

Input material: tumor tissue. The receptor's source is a human donor with high-grade serous ovarian cancer. The chain is assembled from TRBV29-1 and TRBJ1-5, with the D gene not clear enough to name. The CDR3 region reads CSVGQSFSQPQHF. The sequence in DNA is TGCAGCGTTGGGCAGTCGTTTAGTCAGCCCCAGCATTTT.